The following is a TCR beta chain sequence with its context. The data originate from a study of blood T cell repertoires in COVID-19. Only in-frame clones appear in the TCRdb table, and some are missing; sequencing was by immunoSEQ multiplex PCR. The sample contains 100,000 to 130,000 clones, approximately 84% of which appear only once. The V and J ends lost 6 bases and 2 bases respectively, with 5 bases between them. Germline assignment: CDR1 MDHEN and CDR2 SYDVKM. There are 12 residues in the CDR3. The genes are TRBV28 and TRBJ2-1; D gene ambiguous. Sequencing was carried out using peripheral blood. This TCR was sampled from a human donor in a cohort sampled during active COVID-19. CDR3 region: CASRRAYNEQFF. The CDR3 DNA is TGTGCCAGCAGACGCGCCTACAATGAGCAGTTCTTC. The full variable domain, with the rest looked up from reference TRBV28 and TRBJ2-1, is DVKVTQSSRYLVKRTGEKVFLECVQDMDHENMFWYRQDPGLGLRLIYFSYDVKMKEKGDIPEGYSVSREKKERFSLILESASTNQTSMYLCASRRAYNEQFFGPGTRLTVL.